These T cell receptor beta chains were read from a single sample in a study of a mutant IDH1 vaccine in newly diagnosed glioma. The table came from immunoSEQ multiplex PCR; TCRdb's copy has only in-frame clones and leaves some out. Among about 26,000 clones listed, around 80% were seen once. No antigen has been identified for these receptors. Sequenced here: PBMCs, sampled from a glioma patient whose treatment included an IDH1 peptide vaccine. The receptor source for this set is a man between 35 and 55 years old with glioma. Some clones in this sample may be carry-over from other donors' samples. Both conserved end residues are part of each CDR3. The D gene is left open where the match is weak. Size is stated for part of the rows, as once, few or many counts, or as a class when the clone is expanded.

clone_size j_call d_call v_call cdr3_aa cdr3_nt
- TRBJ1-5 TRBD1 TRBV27 CASGGQGFNQPQHF TGTGCCAGCGGGGGACAGGGCTTCAATCAGCCCCAGCATTTT
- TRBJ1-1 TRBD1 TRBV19 CASSMARTGKAFF TGTGCCAGTAGTATGGCGAGGACAGGAAAAGCTTTCTTT
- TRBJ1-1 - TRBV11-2 CASSLNSALPEAFF TGTGCCAGCAGCTTAAATTCGGCCCTCCCGGAAGCTTTCTTT
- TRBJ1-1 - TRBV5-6 CASSPLGAGIMNTEAFF TGTGCCAGCAGCCCCCTAGGGGCAGGAATAATGAACACTGAAGCTTTCTTT
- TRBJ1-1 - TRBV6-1 CASSEAPGTGTEAFF TGTGCCAGCAGTGAAGCCCCAGGGACGGGCACTGAAGCTTTCTTT
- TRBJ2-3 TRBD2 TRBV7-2 CASSPGGAADTQYF TGTGCCAGCAGCCCCGGGGGGGCCGCAGATACGCAGTATTTT
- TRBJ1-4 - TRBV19 CASSSRTGSQHEKLFF TGTGCCAGTAGTAGTCGCACAGGATCACAACATGAAAAACTGTTTTTT
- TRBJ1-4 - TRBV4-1 CASSQDKGGLGEKLFF TGCGCCAGCAGCCAAGATAAGGGGGGCTTAGGTGAAAAACTGTTTTTT
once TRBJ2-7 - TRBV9 CASSVASNYVDEQYF TGTGCCAGCAGCGTAGCTTCAAACTACGTCGACGAGCAGTACTTC
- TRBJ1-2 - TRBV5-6 CASSFPGYGYTF TGTGCCAGCAGCTTCCCAGGGTATGGCTACACCTTC
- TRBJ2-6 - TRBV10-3 CAISESDGAGWISGANVLTF TGTGCCATCAGTGAGTCGGATGGGGCAGGCTGGATCTCTGGGGCCAACGTCCTGACTTTC
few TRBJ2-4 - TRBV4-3 CASSQDLAKNIQYF TGCGCCAGCAGCCAAGATCTAGCCAAAAACATTCAGTACTTC
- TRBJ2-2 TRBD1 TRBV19 CASSTGTGGWTGELFF TGTGCCAGTAGTACAGGGACAGGGGGGTGGACCGGGGAGCTGTTTTTT
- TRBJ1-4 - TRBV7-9 CASSFFGVRDEKLFF TGTGCCAGCAGCTTTTTCGGGGTGAGGGATGAAAAACTGTTTTTT
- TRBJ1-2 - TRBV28 CANSLGSNYGYTF TGTGCCAACTCCTTAGGATCTAACTATGGCTACACCTTC
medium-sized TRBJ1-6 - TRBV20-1 CSAVTRMTLHF TGCAGTGCGGTTACCCGTATGACCCTCCACTTT
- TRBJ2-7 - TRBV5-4 CASSPQRQGGEQYF TGTGCCAGCAGTCCCCAAAGGCAGGGAGGCGAGCAGTACTTC
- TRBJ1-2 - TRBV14 CASSQVSGYGYTF TGTGCCAGCAGCCAAGTGTCCGGATATGGCTACACCTTC
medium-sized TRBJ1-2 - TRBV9 CASSAELSTAYGYTF TGTGCCAGCAGCGCCGAACTTTCAACCGCCTATGGCTACACCTTC
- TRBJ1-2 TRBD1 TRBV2 CASSAGQTYGYTF TGTGCCAGCAGCGCGGGACAGACATATGGCTACACCTTC
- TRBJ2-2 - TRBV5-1 CASKINTGELFF TGCGCCAGCAAAATTAACACCGGGGAGCTGTTTTTT
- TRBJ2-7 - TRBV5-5 CASTFGGGYEQYF TGTGCCAGCACCTTCGGGGGTGGGTACGAGCAGTACTTC
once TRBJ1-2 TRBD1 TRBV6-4 CASRPRTGNYGYTF TGTGCCAGCAGACCTCGGACAGGGAACTATGGCTACACCTTC
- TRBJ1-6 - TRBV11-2 CASSLAGKPLHF TGTGCCAGCAGCTTAGCTGGGAAGCCCCTCCACTTT
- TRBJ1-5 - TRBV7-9 CASSLQAGRPQHF TGTGCCAGCAGCTTACAGGCAGGGAGGCCCCAGCATTTT
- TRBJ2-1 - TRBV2 CASGTGPYNEQFF TGTGCCAGCGGGACTGGCCCCTACAATGAGCAGTTCTTC
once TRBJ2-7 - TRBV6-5 CASRVSSGYEQYF TGTGCCAGCAGAGTCAGTTCGGGATACGAGCAGTACTTC